The rows below give T cell receptor beta chains drawn from one sample of a study of control samples from healthy donors and cancer patients. Profiling relied on immunoSEQ multiplex PCR, and the TCRdb table lists in-frame clones only, not all of them. The table lists 70,000 to 90,000 clones, about 93% of them singletons, with 4.8% in the top ten. The sample was blood. All receptors derive from a woman aged 18-29 years in good health. Both conserved end residues are part of each CDR3. Fields, in order: V gene, D gene, J gene, clone size, CDR3 protein, CDR3 DNA. D genes are given only for firm matches. Clone size is stated in some rows and not others, as once, few, many or a class when expanded.

V gene: TRBV11-2; D gene: -; J gene: TRBJ2-7; clone size: -; CDR3 protein: CASSLEGFGSYEQYF; CDR3 DNA: TGTGCCAGCAGCTTAGAGGGATTTGGATCCTACGAGCAGTACTTC
V gene: TRBV6-5; D gene: -; J gene: TRBJ1-1; clone size: once; CDR3 protein: CASRPPRDTEAFF; CDR3 DNA: TGTGCCAGCCGACCCCCCCGAGACACTGAAGCTTTCTTT
V gene: TRBV5-1; D gene: -; J gene: TRBJ2-1; clone size: few; CDR3 protein: CASRPEQGNHNEQFF; CDR3 DNA: TGCGCCAGCAGGCCTGAACAGGGTAACCACAATGAGCAGTTCTTC
V gene: TRBV29-1; D gene: TRBD2; J gene: TRBJ2-7; clone size: -; CDR3 protein: CSGTSGSYNEQYF; CDR3 DNA: TGCAGCGGTACTAGCGGGAGTTATAACGAGCAGTACTTC
V gene: TRBV5-6; D gene: TRBD1; J gene: TRBJ1-1; clone size: -; CDR3 protein: CASSLGSGTGVTEAFF; CDR3 DNA: TGTGCCAGCAGCTTGGGGTCCGGGACAGGGGTCACTGAAGCTTTCTTT
V gene: TRBV11-2; D gene: TRBD1; J gene: TRBJ1-4; clone size: -; CDR3 protein: CASSLLGQARRTNEKLFF; CDR3 DNA: TGTGCCAGCAGCTTACTAGGACAGGCCCGGCGGACTAATGAAAAACTGTTTTTT
V gene: TRBV28; D gene: -; J gene: TRBJ1-5; clone size: -; CDR3 protein: CASTSLVGVSLEPQHF; CDR3 DNA: TGTGCCAGCACCTCATTAGTTGGGGTCTCTTTGGAGCCCCAGCATTTT
V gene: TRBV6-5; D gene: TRBD1; J gene: TRBJ1-5; clone size: -; CDR3 protein: CASRDSGGQPQHF; CDR3 DNA: TGTGCCAGCAGAGATTCAGGGGGTCAGCCCCAGCATTTT
V gene: TRBV28; D gene: TRBD1; J gene: TRBJ2-5; clone size: -; CDR3 protein: CATYRGPTSGAQYF; CDR3 DNA: TGTGCCACCTACAGGGGCCCTACCTCAGGGGCCCAGTACTTC
V gene: TRBV5-4; D gene: -; J gene: TRBJ2-3; clone size: -; CDR3 protein: CASSLAGQGTQYF; CDR3 DNA: TGTGCCAGCAGCTTGGCCGGGCAGGGTACGCAGTATTTT
V gene: TRBV29-1; D gene: -; J gene: TRBJ2-1; clone size: -; CDR3 protein: CSVERTGSYNEQFF; CDR3 DNA: TGCAGCGTTGAACGCACAGGGTCCTACAATGAGCAGTTCTTC
V gene: TRBV27; D gene: TRBD1; J gene: TRBJ1-5; clone size: -; CDR3 protein: CASRSYGTGENQPQHF; CDR3 DNA: TGTGCCAGCAGATCATACGGGACAGGGGAAAATCAGCCCCAGCATTTT
V gene: TRBV21-1; D gene: -; J gene: TRBJ1-3; clone size: -; CDR3 protein: CASSKNRNTIYF; CDR3 DNA: TGTGCCAGCAGCAAGAATAGAAACACCATATATTTT
V gene: TRBV10-1; D gene: TRBD1; J gene: TRBJ2-1; clone size: -; CDR3 protein: CASSEDRGDEQFF; CDR3 DNA: TGCGCCAGCAGTGAGGACAGGGGCGATGAGCAGTTCTTC
V gene: TRBV28; D gene: TRBD2; J gene: TRBJ2-7; clone size: -; CDR3 protein: CASSSGTISEQYF; CDR3 DNA: TGTGCCAGCAGCTCTGGGACTATCAGCGAGCAGTACTTC